This TCR beta chain was captured by sequencing in a study of post-analysis software for immune sequencing data (dated by TCRdb to the mid-2010s). The study in broad terms: Recorded disease courses included relapsing-remitting, secondary progressive and progressive-relapsing multiple sclerosis, with some patients lacking subtype annotation. Patient repertoires were compared against around twelve previously published healthy control repertoires from donors aged roughly 6 to 28 years. A subset of samples was prepared in parallel using single-end sample barcoding, then pooled and co-amplified after Illumina adapter ligation.

The research as a whole found: Multiple sclerosis patients had significantly lower normalized Chao1 diversity than controls, a result that suggests substantial peripheral T-cell clonal expansion. When samples were clustered directly using the F measure, samples prepared in the same batch co-clustered strongly, which prompted a batch-effect correction. The control group was slightly older than the multiple sclerosis patient group. Patients showed significantly higher frequencies than controls for several TRBV segments, among them TRBV5-6, TRBV5-1 and TRBV20-1.

Library creation used PCR. These reads were obtained on an Illumina HiSeq 2500. Unique molecular identifiers were incorporated into TCR beta cDNA libraries to reduce PCR and sequencing biases. About 0.5 million cDNA molecules were obtained for every 1 to 10 million input T cells, so each molecule roughly corresponded to one T cell. Patient libraries were prepared and sequenced with the same protocol used for the earlier healthy control dataset. Samples belonging to the same batch were prepared together, multiplexed and sequenced on a shared HiSeq lane. Per the original workflow: MIGEC was used to process the raw barcoded reads, and molecular identifier groups with only a single read were discarded before consensus assembly and CDR3 extraction. Clonotype tables were post-analysed with VDJtools, normalizing diversity by down-sampling all datasets to the smallest sample size. To correct batch-related cross-sample contamination, repertoire overlap clustering matched CDR3 amino acid sequences but not nucleotide sequences. TCRdb reprocessed the public reads (quality trimming at Q25 with fastp, clone calling with MiXCR) and kept in-frame beta chains. For every CDR3 protein sequence, its rows merge into one entry that carries the most common genes and DNA. TCRdb's processing, not the authors' own work, is the source of the V and J calls. The sample contains about 200,000 distinct CDR3 sequences, about 30% of them found a single time. The ten largest make up roughly 3.5% of the sample.

TCR beta repertoires were profiled from peripheral blood of about a dozen young patients with multiple sclerosis to demonstrate the VDJtools post-analysis software. The patients with multiple sclerosis were children and adolescents between roughly 6 and 17 years of age. CDR1 SGHDT and CDR2 YYEEEE were looked up in the germline V gene. The CDR3 runs 13 residues from the cysteine to the phenylalanine. Only the CDR3 DNA stays, 39 bases, in frame from base 1. Trimming removed 2 bases from V and 5 bases from J, leaving 5 bases between the germline ends. In the case of this clonotype: Its recognized antigen is unknown. No per-base quality is available; no much larger clone lies one base away.

The V gene is TRBV5-6 and the J gene is TRBJ1-6; the D gene cannot be named for sure. Sequenced: blood. The receptor was isolated from a girl aged 2 to 17 with multiple sclerosis. The CDR3 region reads CASSFQNNSPLHF. The sequence in DNA is TGTGCCAGCAGCTTCCAGAATAATTCACCCCTCCACTTT.